What follows are 20 T cell receptor beta chains derived from one specimen sequenced in a study of neoadjuvant nivolumab and ipilimumab in lung cancer. This table comes from immunoSEQ multiplex PCR, and its TCRdb copy is limited to in-frame clones, with some not included. The table shows under 50,000 clones, with roughly 89% occurring only once. Source: blood, taken before neoadjuvant nivolumab, alone or with ipilimumab. The receptors derive from an adult with non-small cell lung cancer. Some clones in this sample may be carry-over from other donors' samples.

This clone was counted a single time. The chain recombines TRBV5-4 with TRBJ2-3, with 9 positions matching TRBD2. V was clipped by 4 bases and J by 3 bases; unmatched bases: 12. This CDR3 contains 17 residues. CDR1 and CDR2 (germline): SGHNT, YYREEE (reference sequence). This chain's CDR3 is CASSAMMLAGGTDTQYF. The CDR3 coding sequence is TGTGCCAGCAGCGCCATGATGTTGGCGGGAGGGACAGATACGCAGTATTTT.

The rearrangement joins TRBV2 to TRBJ1-2, with D hard to call. The CDR3 is 13 residues long. Germline V gene sequence: CDR1 SNHLY, CDR2 FYNNEI. V dropped 9 bases and J dropped 8 bases, with 19 bases sitting between them. This chain's CDR3 is CARSERTLEGYTF. For the CDR3, the DNA is TGTGCCAGAAGCGAGCGGACCCTAGAAGGCTACACCTTC.

The chain employs TRBV29-1 and TRBJ1-1; unclear D gene. Germline lookup yields CDR1 SQVTM and CDR2 ANQGSEA. There are 12 residues in the CDR3. V was cut by 5 bases and J by 0 bases, with 7 bases left in between. CDR3 loop: CSVYTVNTEAFF. CDR3 DNA: TGCAGCGTTTATACGGTGAACACTGAAGCTTTCTTT.

The CDR3 loop reads CASSPWGLAGEDEQYF. In DNA form, the CDR3 reads TGCGCCAGCAGCCCCTGGGGACTAGCGGGAGAAGACGAGCAGTACTTC. This chain joins TRBV10-2 and TRBJ2-7; 14 nucleotides line up with TRBD2. This CDR3 has 16 residues. CDR1 is WSHSY, CDR2 SAAADI, per germline. The trim removed 6 bases at V and 5 bases at J, leaving 9 bases unmatched.

J is TRBJ2-7 and V is TRBV11-2, with TRBD2 matching over 8 bases. V lost 0 bases and J lost 2; bases outside the gene matches: 3. CDR1 and CDR2 (germline): SGHAT, FQNNGV. This CDR3 comprises 15 residues. The CDR3: CASSLELAGPYEQYF. The CDR3, as DNA: TGTGCCAGCAGCTTAGAGCTAGCGGGCCCCTACGAGCAGTACTTC.

The chain carries TRBV4-1 and TRBJ2-2; TRBD1 agrees at 8 bases. V dropped 1 base and J dropped 5; count of bases not matched to a gene: 6. Germline CDR1 reads MGHRA; CDR2 reads YSYEKL. The CDR3 runs to 16 residues. Here the CDR3 reads CASSQGGQGLTGELFF. In nucleotides, the CDR3 is TGCGCCAGCAGCCAAGGTGGACAGGGCTTAACCGGGGAGCTGTTTTTT.

The chain combines TRBV5-6 with TRBJ2-1; tentatively, D is TRBD1 or TRBD2 (7 bases each). This CDR3 is 17 amino acids long. CDR1 SGHDT and CDR2 YYEEEE come from the germline V gene. Trimming took off 0 bases at V and 5 bases at J, with 18 bases between the two ends. The CDR3 DNA is TGTGCCAGCAGCTTGGGGGGAGGGGGCACCCCCAACAATGAGCAGTTCTTC. It codes for CASSLGGGGTPNNEQFF.

This clone showed up just once. The chain links TRBV2 to TRBJ2-1, with D unclear. This CDR3 region has 15 residues. From germline, CDR1 is SNHLY and CDR2 FYNNEI. The V gene lost 1 base and the J gene lost 4 bases, with 11 bases spanning the gap. The CDR3 loop is CASSEGVSGYNEQFF. DNA of the CDR3: TGTGCCAGCAGTGAAGGGGTTTCGGGTTACAATGAGCAGTTCTTC.

The chain couples TRBV27 to TRBJ2-7; 10 bases agree with TRBD1. Trimming at V came to 4 bases and at J to 5 bases, leaving 8 bases not matched to a gene. CDR3 length equals 15 residues. Germline CDR1 reads MNHEY; CDR2 reads SMNVEV (reference sequence). CDR3 DNA: TGTGCCAGCAGTTCTCTAGGGACAGGGGTCAACGAGCAGTACTTC. It codes for CASSSLGTGVNEQYF.

The chain joins TRBV6-1 to TRBJ2-7; D possibly corresponds to TRBD1 (6 bases). V was clipped by 2 bases and J by 1 base, with 12 bases between them. The CDR3 is made up of 15 amino acids. Looked up from germline, CDR1 is MNHNS and CDR2 is SASEGT. The CDR3 reads CASSESRQGSYEQYF. The CDR3 DNA sequence: TGTGCCAGCAGTGAAAGTCGGCAGGGGTCCTACGAGCAGTACTTC.

V is TRBV30 and J is TRBJ1-2; D is uncertain. The germline V and J ends were trimmed by 2 bases and 2 bases, with 3 bases remaining between them. The CDR3 has 11 residues. CDR1 is GTSNPN, CDR2 SVGIG, per germline (reference sequence). The CDR3 region is CAWSRNYGYTF. The CDR3, as DNA: TGTGCCTGGAGTAGGAACTATGGCTACACCTTC.

The V and J genes are TRBV7-2 and TRBJ1-4; 8 nucleotides agree with TRBD1. V lost 6 bases to trimming and J lost 4 bases; unmatched junction nucleotides: 10. Per germline, CDR1 SGHTA and CDR2 FQGNSA. There are 16 residues in the CDR3. The CDR3 spells CASRERPGQVNEKLFF. Written as DNA, the CDR3 is TGTGCCAGCAGAGAGCGACCGGGACAGGTTAATGAAAAACTGTTTTTT.

The V and J genes are TRBV5-6 and TRBJ1-5; no clear D gene. The germline V gene has CDR1 SGHDT and CDR2 YYEEEE. V lost 2 bases and J 4 bases, leaving 4 bases between the germline ends. The CDR3 totals 12 residues. The CDR3 here is CASSFGNQPQHF. DNA for the CDR3: TGTGCCAGCAGCTTCGGGAATCAGCCCCAGCATTTT. The full variable domain, completed using reference TRBV5-6 and TRBJ1-5, is DAGVTQSPTHLIKTRGQQVTLRCSPKSGHDTVSWYQQALGQGPQFIFQYYEEEERQRGNFPDRFSGHQFPNYSSELNVNALLLGDSALYLCASSFGNQPQHFGDGTRLSIL.

The chain recombines TRBV4-3 with TRBJ1-2; TRBD1 agrees at 9 bases. CDR3 length: 15 residues. Germline V gene lookup returns CDR1 LGHNA and CDR2 YSLEER. Trimming cost V 3 bases and J 3 bases; bases outside gene matches: 5. CDR3 coding DNA: TGCGCCAGCAGCCAGGCCGGGACAGGGTACTATGGCTACACCTTC. This sequence encodes CASSQAGTGYYGYTF.

The rearrangement uses TRBV27 and TRBJ2-6, with D perhaps TRBD2 (5 bases). This CDR3 region has 18 residues. V was clipped by 3 bases and J by 0 bases, with 15 bases between them. Germline V CDR1 and CDR2: MNHEY, SMNVEV (reference sequence). CDR3 sequence (DNA): TGTGCCAGCAGTTTTAAGCCTGGAGGCAGCTCTGGGGCCAACGTCCTGACTTTC. Its translation is CASSFKPGGSSGANVLTF.

This clone was seen just once. This rearrangement joins TRBV30 to TRBJ1-1, with no clear D. Germline V gene data show CDR1 as GTSNPN and CDR2 as SVGIG (reference sequence). The ends were cut back, 4 bases at V and 6 bases at J, with 12 bases in the middle. This CDR3 has 12 residues. For the CDR3, the DNA is TGTGCCTGGATGAGCCCTGGAGCTGAAGCTTTCTTT. Its translation: CAWMSPGAEAFF.

V usage is TRBV2 and J usage is TRBJ2-5, with D possibly matching TRBD2 (6 bases). CDR3 length: 14 residues. Germline loops: CDR1 SNHLY, CDR2 FYNNEI. The germline V and J ends were trimmed by 2 bases and 5 bases, with 12 bases remaining between them. The CDR3 region has the DNA TGTGCCAGCAGTGAAAGGCTAGCGTCGGAGACCCAGTACTTC. It encodes CASSERLASETQYF.

The rearrangement links TRBV30 to TRBJ1-5, with D hard to call. The CDR3 sequence is 14 residues long. Germline CDR1 reads GTSNPN; CDR2 reads SVGIG (reference sequence). The V end was cut by 0 bases, the J end by 5 bases, with 11 bases between. This chain's CDR3 is CAWSVRPGYQPQHF. The CDR3 nucleotides read TGTGCCTGGAGTGTACGGCCCGGGTATCAGCCCCAGCATTTT.

The V call is TRBV7-6, the J call TRBJ1-2, with D tentatively TRBD1 (5 bases). Trimming pared 0 bases from V and 0 bases from J, leaving 20 bases between. The CDR3 is 19 residues long. Per germline, CDR1 SGHVS and CDR2 FNYEAQ. The CDR3 region is CASSLAPGEDSHTNYGYTF. For the CDR3, the DNA is TGTGCCAGCAGCTTAGCCCCCGGAGAAGACAGTCATACTAACTATGGCTACACCTTC.

The chain links TRBV5-6 to TRBJ1-2; D is undetermined. V shed 3 bases and J shed 3 bases, with 12 bases lying between them. Germline V CDR1 and CDR2: SGHDT, YYEEEE. The CDR3 extends over 14 amino acids. CDR3 DNA: TGTGCCAGCAGCTATTTCTCGGCGGACTATGGCTACACCTTC. Its protein product is CASSYFSADYGYTF. The full variable domain, rest sourced from reference TRBV5-6 and TRBJ1-2, is DAGVTQSPTHLIKTRGQQVTLRCSPKSGHDTVSWYQQALGQGPQFIFQYYEEEERQRGNFPDRFSGHQFPNYSSELNVNALLLGDSALYLCASSYFSADYGYTFGSGTRLTVV.